The 5 T cell receptor beta chains reported below all come from one sample, sequenced in a study of CD8 T cells in ankylosing spondylitis. Antigens for these TCRs are unknown. MiXCR, applied by TCRdb to the 5' RACE reads, yields one record per CDR3 protein. This sample has more than 500,000 distinct CDR3 sequences, with 5.3% found just once. Study-level points and caveats: Several highly homologous variants formed a TCR beta motif that appeared characteristic of ankylosing spondylitis blood.

Specimen: blood, either unsorted or a sorted T cell fraction (not recorded which). Receptor source: a male donor with ankylosing spondylitis.

The genes are TRBV6-1 and TRBJ2-3; 10 bases align to TRBD2. In germline, CDR1 is MNHNS, CDR2 SASEGT. The CDR3 is 13 residues long. The V gene end was trimmed by 10 bases and the J gene end by 7 bases; junction bases not matched to a gene: 8. CDR3 region: CATFSSGSNTQYF. Written as DNA, the CDR3 is TGTGCCACCTTCTCTAGCGGGAGTAATACGCAGTATTTT.

This clonotype was detected many times. The J gene is TRBJ2-7, the V gene TRBV5-1, with 8 bases that match TRBD1. CDR1 is SGHRS and CDR2 is YFSETQ in the germline V gene. This CDR3 has 14 residues. The junction had 6 bases not matched to a gene; V was cut back by 0 bases and J by 7 bases. The CDR3 DNA follows: TGCGCCAGCAGCTTGGGGACAGGGTCTTGGGAGCAGTACTTC. Translated, it gives CASSLGTGSWEQYF.

The sample holds many counts of this clonotype. This chain joins TRBV11-1 and TRBJ2-2, with 16 nucleotides matching TRBD2. Germline CDR1 reads SGHAT; CDR2 reads FQDESV (reference sequence). The CDR3 contains 20 residues. The J segment lost 1 base and the V segment lost 4 bases, leaving 9 bases of the junction unmatched. The CDR3 sequence is CASSSTSGLAGGRNTGELFF. The CDR3 DNA is TGTGCCAGCAGCTCCACCTCGGGACTAGCGGGAGGGAGGAACACCGGGGAGCTGTTTTTT.

This clonotype was recorded many times. This rearrangement joins TRBV7-2 to TRBJ2-1; 8 bases map to TRBD2. CDR1 and CDR2 (germline): SGHTA, FQGNSA. V shed 2 bases, J shed 5 bases, and the junction held 5 bases outside the gene matches. The CDR3 loop spans 15 amino acids. The CDR3 here is CASSLSAGGNNEQFF. The DNA of the CDR3 is TGTGCCAGCAGCTTATCGGCGGGGGGTAACAATGAGCAGTTCTTC.

This clonotype came up many times. The rearrangement joins TRBV28 to TRBJ2-7, with 16 bases aligning to TRBD2. The CDR3 sequence is 16 residues long. Germline V CDR1 and CDR2: MDHEN, SYDVKM. Trimming took 3 bases from V and 5 from J; bases not matched to a gene: 4. This CDR3 reads CASSLGLAGGLDEQYF. For the CDR3, the DNA is TGTGCCAGCAGTTTGGGACTAGCGGGAGGGCTAGACGAGCAGTACTTC.